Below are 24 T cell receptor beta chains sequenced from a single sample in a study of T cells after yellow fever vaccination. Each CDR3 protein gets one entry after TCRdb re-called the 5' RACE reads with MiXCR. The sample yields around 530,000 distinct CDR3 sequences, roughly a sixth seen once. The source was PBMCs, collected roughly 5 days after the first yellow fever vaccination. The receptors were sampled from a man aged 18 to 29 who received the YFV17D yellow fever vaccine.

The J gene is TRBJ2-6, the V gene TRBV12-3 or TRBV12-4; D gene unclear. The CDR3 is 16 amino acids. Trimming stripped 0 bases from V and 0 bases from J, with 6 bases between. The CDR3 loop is CASSLASFSGANVLTF. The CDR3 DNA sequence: TGTGCCAGCAGTTTAGCGTCCTTCTCTGGGGCCAACGTCCTGACTTTC.

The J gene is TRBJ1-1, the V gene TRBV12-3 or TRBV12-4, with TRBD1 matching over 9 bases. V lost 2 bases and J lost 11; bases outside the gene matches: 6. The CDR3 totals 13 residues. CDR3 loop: CASSLLGDRDAFF. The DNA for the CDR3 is TGTGCCAGCAGTTTACTAGGGGACAGGGACGCTTTCTTT.

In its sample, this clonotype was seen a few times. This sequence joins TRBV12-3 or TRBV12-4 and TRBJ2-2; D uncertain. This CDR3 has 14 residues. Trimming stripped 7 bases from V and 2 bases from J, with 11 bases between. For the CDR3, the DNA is TGTGCCAGCACCAGGCGGTCCAACACCGGGGAGCTGTTTTTT. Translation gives CASTRRSNTGELFF.

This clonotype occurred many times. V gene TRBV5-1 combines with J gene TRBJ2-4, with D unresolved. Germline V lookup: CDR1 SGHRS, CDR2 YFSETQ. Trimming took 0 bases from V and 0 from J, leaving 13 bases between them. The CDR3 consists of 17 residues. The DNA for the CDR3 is TGCGCCAGCAGCTTGGAAGCCGGACCTATAGCCAAAAACATTCAGTACTTC. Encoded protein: CASSLEAGPIAKNIQYF.

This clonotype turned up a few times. CDR3: CASSDLWGTEAFF. CDR3 in DNA: TGTGCCAGCAGTGATTTATGGGGCACTGAAGCTTTCTTT. The V and J genes are TRBV6-1 and TRBJ1-1; D remains unclear. Germline CDR1 is MNHNS and CDR2 is SASEGT. This CDR3 contains 13 residues. Deletions cut 3 bases from V and 4 bases from J, with 9 bases between.

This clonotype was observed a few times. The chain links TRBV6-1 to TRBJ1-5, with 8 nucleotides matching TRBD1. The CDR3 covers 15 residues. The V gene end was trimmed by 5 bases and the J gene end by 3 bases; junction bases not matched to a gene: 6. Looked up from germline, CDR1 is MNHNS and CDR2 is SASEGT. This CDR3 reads CASSITTGDNQPQHF. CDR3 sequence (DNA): TGTGCCAGCAGTATTACGACAGGGGACAATCAGCCCCAGCATTTT.

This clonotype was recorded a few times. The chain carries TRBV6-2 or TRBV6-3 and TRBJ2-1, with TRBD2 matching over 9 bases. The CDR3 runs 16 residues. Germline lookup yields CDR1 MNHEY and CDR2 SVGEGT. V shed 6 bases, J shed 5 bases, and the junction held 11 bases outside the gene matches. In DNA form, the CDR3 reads TGTGCCAGCAGACACCCGGCCGGGACTAGCAACAATGAGCAGTTCTTC. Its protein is CASRHPAGTSNNEQFF.

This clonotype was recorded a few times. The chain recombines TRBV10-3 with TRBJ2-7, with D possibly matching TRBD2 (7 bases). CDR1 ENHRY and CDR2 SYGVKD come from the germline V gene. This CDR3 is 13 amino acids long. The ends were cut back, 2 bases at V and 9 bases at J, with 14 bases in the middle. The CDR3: CAISEGGGGWQYV. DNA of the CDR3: TGTGCCATCAGTGAGGGGGGGGGCGGTTGGCAGTACGTC.

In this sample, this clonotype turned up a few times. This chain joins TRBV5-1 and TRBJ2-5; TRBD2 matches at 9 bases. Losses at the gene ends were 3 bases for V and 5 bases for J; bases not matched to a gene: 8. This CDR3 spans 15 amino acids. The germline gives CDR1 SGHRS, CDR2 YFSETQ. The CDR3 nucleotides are TGCGCCAGCAGCTCGCGGACTAGCGCTTTGGAGACCCAGTACTTC. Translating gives CASSSRTSALETQYF.

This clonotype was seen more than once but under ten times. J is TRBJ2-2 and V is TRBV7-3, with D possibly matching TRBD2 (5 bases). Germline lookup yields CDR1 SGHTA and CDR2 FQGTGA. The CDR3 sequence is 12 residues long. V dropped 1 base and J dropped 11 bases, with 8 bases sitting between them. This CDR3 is CASSLIPGELFF. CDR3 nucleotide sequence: TGTGCCAGCAGCTTAATCCCGGGAGAGCTGTTTTTT.

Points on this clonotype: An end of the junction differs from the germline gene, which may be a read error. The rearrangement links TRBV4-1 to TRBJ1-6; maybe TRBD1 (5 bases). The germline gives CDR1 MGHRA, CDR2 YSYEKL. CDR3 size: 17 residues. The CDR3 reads CAISQTPVSGGSSPLHF. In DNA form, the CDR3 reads TGCGCCATCAGCCAAACCCCGGTCAGCGGGGGTAGTTCACCCCTCCACTTT.

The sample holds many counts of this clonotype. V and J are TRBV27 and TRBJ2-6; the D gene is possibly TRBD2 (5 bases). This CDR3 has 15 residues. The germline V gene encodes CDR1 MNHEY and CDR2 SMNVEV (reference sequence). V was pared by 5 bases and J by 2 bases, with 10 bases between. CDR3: CASSAQRAGANVLTF. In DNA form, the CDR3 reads TGTGCCAGCAGTGCCCAGAGGGCTGGGGCCAACGTCCTGACTTTC.

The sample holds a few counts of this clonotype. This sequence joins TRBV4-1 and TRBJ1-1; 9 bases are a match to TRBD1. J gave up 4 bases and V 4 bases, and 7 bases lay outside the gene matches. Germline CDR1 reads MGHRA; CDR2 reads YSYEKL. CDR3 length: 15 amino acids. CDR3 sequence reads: CASSRPDRGPTEAFF. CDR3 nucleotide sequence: TGCGCCAGCAGCCGACCGGACAGGGGCCCCACTGAAGCTTTCTTT.

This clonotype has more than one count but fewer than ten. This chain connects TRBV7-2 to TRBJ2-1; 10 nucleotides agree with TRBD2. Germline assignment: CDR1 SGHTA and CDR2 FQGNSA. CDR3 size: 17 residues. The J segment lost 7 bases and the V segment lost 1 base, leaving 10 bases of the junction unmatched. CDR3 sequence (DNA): TGTGCCAGCAGCTTAGTCAGGAGCGGGGGGGTTTGGAATGAGCAGTTCTTC. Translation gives CASSLVRSGGVWNEQFF.

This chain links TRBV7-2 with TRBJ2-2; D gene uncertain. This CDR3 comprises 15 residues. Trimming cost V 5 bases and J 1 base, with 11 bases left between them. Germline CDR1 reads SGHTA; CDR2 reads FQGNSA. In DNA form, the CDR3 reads TGTGCCAGCAGCCCCTTGGCCCTGAACACCGGGGAGCTGTTTTTT. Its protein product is CASSPLALNTGELFF.

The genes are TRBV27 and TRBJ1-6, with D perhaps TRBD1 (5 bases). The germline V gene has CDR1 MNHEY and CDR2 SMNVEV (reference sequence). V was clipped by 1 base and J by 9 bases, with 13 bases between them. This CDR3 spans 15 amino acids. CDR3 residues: CASSLYGGGVSPLHF. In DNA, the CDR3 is TGTGCCAGCAGTTTATACGGGGGGGGGGTTTCACCCCTCCACTTT.

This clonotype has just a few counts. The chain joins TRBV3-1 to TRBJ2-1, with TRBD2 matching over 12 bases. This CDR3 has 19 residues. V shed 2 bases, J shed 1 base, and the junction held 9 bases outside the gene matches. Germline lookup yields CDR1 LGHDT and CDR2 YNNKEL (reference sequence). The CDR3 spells CASSQLAGGPSGSYNEQFF. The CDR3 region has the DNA TGTGCCAGCAGCCAACTAGCGGGGGGGCCTTCGGGTTCCTACAATGAGCAGTTCTTC.

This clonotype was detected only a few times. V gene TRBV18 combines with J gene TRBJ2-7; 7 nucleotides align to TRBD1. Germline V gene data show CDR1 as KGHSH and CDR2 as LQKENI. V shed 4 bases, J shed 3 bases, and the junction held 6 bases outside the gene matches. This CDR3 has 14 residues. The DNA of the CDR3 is TGTGCCAGCTCACAGGACAGGACGAACTACGAGCAGTACTTC. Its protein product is CASSQDRTNYEQYF. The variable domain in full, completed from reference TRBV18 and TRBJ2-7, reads NAGVMQNPRHLVRRRGQEARLRCSPMKGHSHVYWYRQLPEEGLKFMVYLQKENIIDESGMPKERFSAEFPKEGPSILRIQQVVRGDSAAYFCASSQDRTNYEQYFGPGTRLTVT.

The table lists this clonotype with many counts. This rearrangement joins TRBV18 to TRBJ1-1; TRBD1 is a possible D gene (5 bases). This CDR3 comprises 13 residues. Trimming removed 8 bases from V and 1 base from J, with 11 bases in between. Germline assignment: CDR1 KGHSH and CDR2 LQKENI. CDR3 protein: CASSPRGNTEAFF. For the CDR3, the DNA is TGTGCCAGCAGCCCTAGGGGGAACACTGAAGCTTTCTTT.

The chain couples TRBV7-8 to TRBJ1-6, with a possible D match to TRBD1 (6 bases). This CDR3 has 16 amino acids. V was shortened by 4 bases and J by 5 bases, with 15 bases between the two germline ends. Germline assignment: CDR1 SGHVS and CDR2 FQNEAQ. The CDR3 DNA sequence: TGTGCCAGCAGCTACGGTTGGGCAGGGGATAATTCACCCCTCCACTTT. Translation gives CASSYGWAGDNSPLHF.

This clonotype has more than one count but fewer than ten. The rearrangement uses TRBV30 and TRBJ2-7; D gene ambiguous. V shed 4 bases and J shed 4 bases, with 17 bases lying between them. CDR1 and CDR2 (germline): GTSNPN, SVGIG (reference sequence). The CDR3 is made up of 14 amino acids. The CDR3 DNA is TGTGCCTGGATGGGTGGGTCTGGTATATACGAGCAGTACTTC. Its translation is CAWMGGSGIYEQYF.

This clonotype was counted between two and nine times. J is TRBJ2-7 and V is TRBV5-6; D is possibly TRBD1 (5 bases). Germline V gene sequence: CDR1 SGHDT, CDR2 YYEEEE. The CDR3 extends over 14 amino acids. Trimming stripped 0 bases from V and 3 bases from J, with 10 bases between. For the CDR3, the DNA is TGTGCCAGCAGCTTGGATCCGACAGACTACGAGCAGTACTTC. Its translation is CASSLDPTDYEQYF.

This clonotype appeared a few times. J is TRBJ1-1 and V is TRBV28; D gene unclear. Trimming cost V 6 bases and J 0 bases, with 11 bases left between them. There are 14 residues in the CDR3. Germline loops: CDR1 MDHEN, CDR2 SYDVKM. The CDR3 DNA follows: TGTGCCAGCAGAATGTATAACATGAACACTGAAGCTTTCTTT. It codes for CASRMYNMNTEAFF.

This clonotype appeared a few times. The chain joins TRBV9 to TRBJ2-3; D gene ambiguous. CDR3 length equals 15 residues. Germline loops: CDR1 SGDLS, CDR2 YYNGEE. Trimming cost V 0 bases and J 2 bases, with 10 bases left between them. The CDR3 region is CASSVAGRTTDTQYF. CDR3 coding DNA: TGTGCCAGCAGCGTAGCCGGACGGACCACAGATACGCAGTATTTT.